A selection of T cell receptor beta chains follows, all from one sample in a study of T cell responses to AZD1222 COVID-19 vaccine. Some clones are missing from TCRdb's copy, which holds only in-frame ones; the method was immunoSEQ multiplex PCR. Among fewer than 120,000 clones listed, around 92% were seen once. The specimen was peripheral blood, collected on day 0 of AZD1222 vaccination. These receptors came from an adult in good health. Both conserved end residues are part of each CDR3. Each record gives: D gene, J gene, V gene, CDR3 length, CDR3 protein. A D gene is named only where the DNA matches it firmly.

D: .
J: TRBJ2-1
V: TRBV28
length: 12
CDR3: CASTSTAHEQFF

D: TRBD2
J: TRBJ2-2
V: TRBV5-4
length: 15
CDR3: CASSLTSGTPGELFF

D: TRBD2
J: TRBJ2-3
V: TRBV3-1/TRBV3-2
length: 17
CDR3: CASSLRISGGAGDTQYF

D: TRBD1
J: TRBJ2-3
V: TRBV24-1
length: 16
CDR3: CATQRASGGAEDTQYF

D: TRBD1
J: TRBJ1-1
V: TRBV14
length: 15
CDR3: CASSRLTGANTEAFF

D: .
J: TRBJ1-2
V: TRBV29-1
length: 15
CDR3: CSAGIRGIEAYGYTF

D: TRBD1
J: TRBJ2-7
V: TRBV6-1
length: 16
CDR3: CASRETLRDSPYEQYF

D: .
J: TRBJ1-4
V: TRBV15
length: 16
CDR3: CATSRDFEATNEKLFF

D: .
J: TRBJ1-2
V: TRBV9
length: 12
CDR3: CASFGQRYGYTF

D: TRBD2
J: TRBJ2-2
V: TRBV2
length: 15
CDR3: CASGLAGAGAGELFF

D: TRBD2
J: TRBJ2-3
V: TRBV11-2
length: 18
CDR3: CASSSWSERGRLANTQYF

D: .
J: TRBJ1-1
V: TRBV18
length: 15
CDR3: CASSPRAEINTEAFF

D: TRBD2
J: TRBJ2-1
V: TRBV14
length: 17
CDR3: CASSQAPLAGGYNEQFF

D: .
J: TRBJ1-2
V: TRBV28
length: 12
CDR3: CASSLQSYGYTF

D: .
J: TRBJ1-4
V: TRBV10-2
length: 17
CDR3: CASSDPILEATNEKLFF

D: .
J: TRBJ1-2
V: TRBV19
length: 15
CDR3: CASSIRSRDNYGYTF

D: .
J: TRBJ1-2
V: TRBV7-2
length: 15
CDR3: CASSLLGVTNYGYTF

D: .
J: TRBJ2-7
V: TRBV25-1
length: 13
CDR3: CASSPGGSGEQYF

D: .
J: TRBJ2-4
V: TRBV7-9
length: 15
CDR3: CASSLQGGVSNIQYF

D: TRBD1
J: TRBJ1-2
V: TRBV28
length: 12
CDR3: CASTQTGAGYTF

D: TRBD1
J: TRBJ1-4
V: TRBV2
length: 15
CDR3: CASTLQGASNEKLFF

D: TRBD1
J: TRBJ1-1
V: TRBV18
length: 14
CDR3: CASSLTGADTEAFF

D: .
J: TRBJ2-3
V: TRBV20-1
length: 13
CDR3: CSASRRGEDTQYF

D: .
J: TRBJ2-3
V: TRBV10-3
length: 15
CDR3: CAISTSRDGGDTQYF

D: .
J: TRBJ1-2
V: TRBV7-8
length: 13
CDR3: CASSRHELNGYTF

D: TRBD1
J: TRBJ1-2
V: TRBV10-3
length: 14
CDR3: CAIKKQEGAESYTF

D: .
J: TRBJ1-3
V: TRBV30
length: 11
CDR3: CAWGTGNTIYF

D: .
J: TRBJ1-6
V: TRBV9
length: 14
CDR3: CASTRGSYNSPLHF

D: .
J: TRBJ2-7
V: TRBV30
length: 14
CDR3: CACKTGPTSYEQYF

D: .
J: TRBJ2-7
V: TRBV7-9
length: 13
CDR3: CASSLGREALGYF

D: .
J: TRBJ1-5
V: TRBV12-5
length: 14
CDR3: CASDPFTGQQPQHF

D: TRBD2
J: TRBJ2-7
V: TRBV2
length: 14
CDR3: CASSPLAGDYEQYF

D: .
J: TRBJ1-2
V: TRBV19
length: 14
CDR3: CASSPPNRVGGYTF

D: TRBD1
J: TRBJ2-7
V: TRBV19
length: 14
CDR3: CASSPTGEGYEQYF

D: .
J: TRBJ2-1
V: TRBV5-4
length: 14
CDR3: CATYRGSSYNEQFF

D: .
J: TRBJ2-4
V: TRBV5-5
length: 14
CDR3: CASSAVLAKNIQYF

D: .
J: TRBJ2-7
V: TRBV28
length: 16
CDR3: CASSFRGLTISYEQYF

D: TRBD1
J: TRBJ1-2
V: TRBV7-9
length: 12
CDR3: CASSLDRGGYTF

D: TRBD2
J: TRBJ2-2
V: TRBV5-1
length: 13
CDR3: CASSTGGTGELFF

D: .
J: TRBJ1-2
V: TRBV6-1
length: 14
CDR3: CASSETPRRYGYTF

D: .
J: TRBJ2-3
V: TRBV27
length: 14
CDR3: CASSPRPGADTQYF

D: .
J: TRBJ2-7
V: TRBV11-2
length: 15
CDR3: CASSLTTQLTYEQYF

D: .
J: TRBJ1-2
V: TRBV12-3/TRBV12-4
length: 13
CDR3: CASSFRGGYGYTF

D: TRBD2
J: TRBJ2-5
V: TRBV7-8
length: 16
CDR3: CASSPRTSGGQETQYF

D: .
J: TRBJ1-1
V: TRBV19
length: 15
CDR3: CASSLKPDRNTEAFF

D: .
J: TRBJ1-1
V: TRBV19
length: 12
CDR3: CASNTPNTEAFF

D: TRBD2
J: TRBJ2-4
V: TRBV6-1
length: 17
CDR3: CASRELAGTVAKNIQYF

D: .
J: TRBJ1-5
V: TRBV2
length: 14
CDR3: CASSEMGFNQPQHF

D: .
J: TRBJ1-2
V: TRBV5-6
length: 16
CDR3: CASSLTDGDLLGGYTF

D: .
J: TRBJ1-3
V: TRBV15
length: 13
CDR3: CATSTSSGNTIYF

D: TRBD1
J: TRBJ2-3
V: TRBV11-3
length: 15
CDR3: CASSPQTGATDTQYF